This TCR beta chain is from a study of T cells after yellow fever vaccination. From the 5' RACE reads, TCRdb called clonotypes with MiXCR, one entry per CDR3 protein. The sample shows around 350,000 distinct CDR3 sequences, more than 9% of them seen only once. Overall study results and limits: Only a minor proportion of clonotypes was detected across both CD4 and CD8 compartments.

This clonotype was recorded many times. What it recognizes is unknown. The sample consisted of PBMCs, taken on the day of the first yellow fever vaccination. The receptor was isolated from a man younger than 35 who received the YFV17D yellow fever vaccine.

The CDR3 protein is CSVLQAGEKLFF. CDR3 in DNA: TGCAGCGTTCTCCAGGCAGGCGAAAAACTGTTTTTT. V is TRBV29-1 and J is TRBJ1-4; D is ambiguous. Trimming shortened V by 5 bases and J by 8 bases, and 12 bases separated the two germline ends. Germline V gives CDR1 SQVTM, CDR2 ANQGSEA. The CDR3 extends over 12 amino acids.